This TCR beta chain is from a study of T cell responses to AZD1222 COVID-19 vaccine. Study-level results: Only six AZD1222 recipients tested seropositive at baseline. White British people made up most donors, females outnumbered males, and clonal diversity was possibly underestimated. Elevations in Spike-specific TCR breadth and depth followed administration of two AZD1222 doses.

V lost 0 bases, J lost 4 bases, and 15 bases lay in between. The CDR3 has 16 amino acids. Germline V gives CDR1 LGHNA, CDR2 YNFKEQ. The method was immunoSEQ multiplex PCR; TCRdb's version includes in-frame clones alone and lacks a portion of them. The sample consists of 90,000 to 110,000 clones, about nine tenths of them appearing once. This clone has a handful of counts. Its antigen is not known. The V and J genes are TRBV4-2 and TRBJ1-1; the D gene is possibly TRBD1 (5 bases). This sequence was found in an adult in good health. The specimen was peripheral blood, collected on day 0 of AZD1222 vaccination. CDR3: CASSQDRVGGRTEAFF. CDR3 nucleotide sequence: TGTGCCAGCAGCCAAGACAGGGTAGGTGGGCGCACTGAAGCTTTCTTT.